This T cell receptor delta chain was recorded in a study of gamma-delta T cells after stem cell transplantation (dated by TCRdb to about 2016). This clone came up a few times. No antigen is known for it. Given a much more abundant clone one base away, this may be a read error. The sample holds other DNA sequences that translate to the same CDR3. Library generation was performed with RT-PCR. Sequencing took place on an Illumina MiSeq. TCRdb reprocessed the public data with the CATT caller; entries with the same nucleotide sequence were combined afterwards. This sample comprises 15,000 to 19,000 delta-chain clones, over 8% of them detected only once. Less than 80% of the sample is held by the ten biggest clonotypes. The germline V gene specifies GEAIGNYY as CDR1 and EKD as CDR2. Reading from cysteine to phenylalanine, the CDR3 counts 16 amino acids. Of the read, only the CDR3 DNA is kept; its 48 bases are in frame from base 1. V is trimmed back by 0 bases and J by 4 bases, and the junction contains 7 bases that no gene match accounts for.

Sequencing used gamma-delta T cells. The chain links TRDV2 with TRDJ1; TRDD3 aligns with 10 central bases. The sequence was collected from a human donor. It is not recorded whose cells these are; they may come from a transplant donor. The DNA reads as follows: TGTGCCTGTGACACCGTTAGGGGGGATACGAGCGATAAACTCATCTTT. Translated, it reads CACDTVRGDTSDKLIF.